The rows below give T cell receptor beta chains drawn from one sample of a study of blood T cell repertoires in COVID-19. Libraries were prepared by immunoSEQ multiplex PCR; TCRdb keeps only in-frame clonotypes and omits some of them. This table has under 300,000 clones, 90% appearing once. Sequenced sample: peripheral blood. These receptors all come from a woman between 40 and 55 years old with acute or convalescent COVID-19. CDR3s leave out the opening cysteine and the closing phenylalanine or tryptophan.

CDR3aa	j_gene	v_gene
SVETTGGKYGYT	TRBJ1-2	TRBV29-1
AWSVGVFTGELF	TRBJ2-2	TRBV30
ASSTQEEEQDYGYT	TRBJ1-2	TRBV21-1
ASSVNRGNTEAF	TRBJ1-1	TRBV10-1
AISENRVLGEWDEKLF	TRBJ1-4	TRBV10-3
ASSLAGGQETQY	TRBJ2-5	TRBV5-1
ASSVGGQGATGELF	TRBJ2-2	TRBV9
ASSRDRGPTEAF	TRBJ1-1	TRBV6-5
ASSRGGLYQETQY	TRBJ2-5	TRBV19
ASGRINSPLH	TRBJ1-6	TRBV6-5
ASSQGLRNTEAF	TRBJ1-1	TRBV6-5
ASSRGQAGQKLF	TRBJ1-4	TRBV3-1/TRBV3-2
ASSRGNQPQH	TRBJ1-5	TRBV2
ATSDPSRGDTGELF	TRBJ2-2	TRBV24-1
SVEDDRVGGGASYNEQF	TRBJ2-1	TRBV29-1
ASSFGTLEAF	TRBJ1-1	TRBV5-6
ASSRILTGDGANVLT	TRBJ2-6	TRBV19
ASLIGGNNEQF	TRBJ2-1	TRBV12-5
ASSFRQANTGELF	TRBJ2-2	TRBV27
ASSYSIQSYTEAF	TRBJ1-1	TRBV6-6
ATSTGATGRGTEAF	TRBJ1-1	TRBV15
ASSVGTSNQPQH	TRBJ1-5	TRBV9
ASKRTGNTEAF	TRBJ1-1	TRBV6-5
ASRLTSGSTDTQY	TRBJ2-3	TRBV3-1/TRBV3-2
ASSLTSAGVEETQY	TRBJ2-5	TRBV5-1
ASSGPHSNQPQH	TRBJ1-5	TRBV25-1
ATSDRTSGLYNEQF	TRBJ2-1	TRBV24-1
ASSAITGVLGYT	TRBJ1-2	TRBV28
ASSQGDYNTGELF	TRBJ2-2	TRBV4-1
ASSSAPLTTEGYT	TRBJ1-2	TRBV5-6
ASSPWAGGLAF	TRBJ1-1	TRBV14
ASTPSPGGDNEKLF	TRBJ1-4	TRBV25-1
ASSHRAIEQF	TRBJ2-1	TRBV3-1/TRBV3-2
ASSVVGDTEAF	TRBJ1-1	TRBV9
ASSIAGGYSNQPQH	TRBJ1-5	TRBV19
ASSPRGQGIYYT	TRBJ1-2	TRBV5-4
ASSPTGAAGGYT	TRBJ1-2	TRBV3-1/TRBV3-2
ASVGGGPQETQY	TRBJ2-5	TRBV2
ASSSAGRWNQPQH	TRBJ1-5	TRBV5-6
ASSVADRPKYNEQF	TRBJ2-1	TRBV9
ASSLAGRQLNTEAF	TRBJ1-1	TRBV5-6
ASSWGQGDRETQY	TRBJ2-5	TRBV5-1
ASGLGQGGADTQY	TRBJ2-3	TRBV12-5
ASSFQREAGYT	TRBJ1-2	TRBV7-9